This T cell receptor beta chain was profiled in a study of blood T cell repertoires in COVID-19. Study-level information: Spain, Italy and the United States supplied samples that represented acute and convalescent COVID-19. PBMCs, B-cell-depleted T cells, or T cells provided the cDNA or gDNA that made up the material.

This clone has only a few counts. Germline V CDR1 and CDR2: LGHDT, YNNKEL (reference sequence). V was shortened by 2 bases and J by 0 bases, with 4 bases between the two germline ends. This CDR3 spans 13 amino acids. Per the authors' pipeline: Reference gene primers were amplified, and this amplification served to estimate nucleated cell counts. The table came from immunoSEQ multiplex PCR; TCRdb's copy has only in-frame clones and leaves some out. V, J and clone size were drawn from that table, and D and trimming were deduced from the DNA. The sample carries under 300,000 clones, 70% to 90% recorded once.

The TCR originated in a woman in her 70s with acute or convalescent COVID-19. Sequencing was carried out using peripheral blood. V gene TRBV3-1 (or the pseudogene TRBV3-2) combines with J gene TRBJ1-1, with D uncertain. Here the CDR3 reads CASSQYLNTEAFF. DNA for the CDR3: TGTGCCAGCAGCCAATATTTGAACACTGAAGCTTTCTTT.